The T cell receptor beta chain under discussion was sequenced for a study of shared clonotypes between healthy human individuals. Findings of the study overall: Sorted-subset sequencing was shown by rarefaction to be incomplete despite large depth.

In germline, CDR1 is SGHAT, CDR2 FQNNGV. The V end was cut by 2 bases, the J end by 8 bases, with 18 bases between. The CDR3 is 15 residues long. The CD4+ fraction was divided into a CD45RA+ naive subset and a CD45RA-negative memory subset. The data were produced by immunoSEQ multiplex PCR, yet TCRdb's version contains in-frame clones alone and is incomplete. Of over a million clones listed, 95% to 99% are singletons. Concerning this clone: Its antigen is as yet unknown.

This sequence was found in a man aged 30-40 years in good health. Sequencing was carried out using naive CD4+ T cells sorted from blood. Subset denoted: CD45RA+ positively selected. This chain links TRBV11-2 with TRBJ1-1; no reliable D call. The CDR3 reads CASSLFEGRALEAFF. The CDR3 DNA sequence: TGTGCCAGCAGCTTATTCGAGGGTAGGGCTTTGGAAGCTTTCTTT.